This T cell receptor beta chain came from a study of blood T cell repertoires in COVID-19. Study summary: The samples span acute and convalescent COVID-19 from the United States, Italy and Spain.

This clone was counted once. Germline V lookup: CDR1 MDHEN, CDR2 SYDVKM. This CDR3 region has 14 residues. The germline V and J ends were trimmed by 2 bases and 2 bases, with 9 bases remaining between them. Clones were read by immunoSEQ multiplex PCR, and TCRdb kept only the in-frame ones, dropping some. The repertoire has 110,000 or so clones, 65% to 85% of them found once; the top ten carry 1.5% to 1.8%. This receptor was obtained from a man aged 45 to 65 with acute or convalescent COVID-19. The V and J genes are TRBV28 and TRBJ1-2; no definite D call. Sequencing was carried out using peripheral blood. In DNA form, the CDR3 reads TGTGCCAGCAGTTTAGAGGCCGGGAACTATGGCTACACCTTC. It specifies CASSLEAGNYGYTF.